This entry concerns a single T cell receptor (beta chain). Its cognate antigen is unknown. The data derive from a study of cytomegalovirus exposure and HLA in healthy donors. Study conclusions and caveats: A classifier reportedly called cytomegalovirus status with high sensitivity and specificity. Per a prior analysis, the majority of TCR beta V segments were productive roughly 90% or roughly 30% of the time.

PCR amplification relied on 60 Vbeta primers (plus 13 Jbeta primers). Measured with immunoSEQ multiplex PCR; TCRdb has only the in-frame clones, and not every one. The top ten clones hold around 5.6% of a sample with about 92,000 clones, about four fifths of them seen once. The CDR3 covers 11 residues. V dropped 6 bases and J dropped 6; count of bases not matched to a gene: 3. Germline assignment: CDR1 DFQATT and CDR2 SNEGSKA (reference sequence). The sample was PBMCs. This receptor was identified in a young woman in good health and CMV-seropositive. The chain joins TRBV20-1 to TRBJ2-7, with 9 positions matching TRBD2. As DNA, the CDR3 is TGCAGTGCCGGCGGGGGGGGCGAGCAGTACTTC. Its protein is CSAGGGGEQYF.